Following are 25 T cell receptor beta chains from one sample sequenced in a study of blood T cell repertoires in COVID-19. The data were produced by immunoSEQ multiplex PCR, yet TCRdb's version contains in-frame clones alone and is incomplete. The table lists about 190,000 clones, 70% to 90% of them singletons. The sequenced sample consisted of peripheral blood. These receptors were obtained from a woman older than 75 with acute or convalescent COVID-19.

The rearrangement joins TRBV28 to TRBJ1-2, with TRBD1 identical over 7 bases. In germline, CDR1 is MDHEN, CDR2 SYDVKM. V trimming: 2 bases; J trimming: 5 bases; junction bases outside the gene matches: 8. The CDR3 covers 15 residues. CDR3: CASSLLQGEPYGYTF. The DNA of the CDR3 is TGTGCCAGCAGTTTACTTCAGGGGGAGCCTTATGGCTACACCTTC.

This clone was seen a handful of times. CDR3 nucleotides: TGTGCCAGCAGCTTAGGGCAGGGAAGTGGCTACACCTTC. Amino acids: CASSLGQGSGYTF. J is TRBJ1-2 and V is TRBV7-3; D is possibly TRBD1 (5 bases). Germline CDR1 and CDR2: SGHTA and FQGTGA. There are 13 residues in the CDR3. V lost 2 bases and J lost 7, with 11 bases in between.

V usage is TRBV7-2 and J usage is TRBJ2-7, with D tentatively TRBD1 (6 bases). Germline loops: CDR1 SGHTA, CDR2 FQGNSA. CDR3 size: 12 residues. V lost 4 bases to trimming and J lost 3 bases, with 7 bases between them. CDR3 coding DNA: TGTGCCAGCAGCTCACAGGGCTACGAGCAGTACTTC. The encoded protein is CASSSQGYEQYF. The full variable domain, completed using reference TRBV7-2 and TRBJ2-7, is GAGVSQSPSNKVTEKGKDVELRCDPISGHTALYWYRQSLGQGLEFLIYFQGNSAPDKSGLPSDRFSAERTGGSVSTLTIQRTQQEDSAVYLCASSSQGYEQYFGPGTRLTVT.

This chain joins TRBV5-6 and TRBJ1-5, with D tentatively TRBD1 (5 bases). Germline V gene lookup returns CDR1 SGHDT and CDR2 YYEEEE. Trimming stripped 1 base from V and 0 bases from J, with 8 bases between. The CDR3 is made up of 15 amino acids. In nucleotides, the CDR3 is TGTGCCAGCAGCTTGAGGGGAGGTAGCAATCAGCCCCAGCATTTT. Protein product: CASSLRGGSNQPQHF.

V gene TRBV3-1 (or the pseudogene TRBV3-2) combines with J gene TRBJ1-1, with 8 bases matching TRBD1. CDR3 length equals 14 residues. Trimming removed 1 base from V and 5 bases from J; junction bases left unmatched: 3. Germline V gives CDR1 LGHDT, CDR2 YNNKEL (reference sequence). The CDR3 coding sequence is TGTGCCAGCAGCCAAGCAGGGGGCTTGACTGAAGCTTTCTTT. Amino acids: CASSQAGGLTEAFF.

The chain joins TRBV20-1 to TRBJ1-1, with TRBD1 as a possible D gene (6 bases). The germline gives CDR1 DFQATT, CDR2 SNEGSKA (reference sequence). Trimming took off 3 bases at V and 1 base at J, with 12 bases between the two ends. This CDR3 is built from 14 residues. The CDR3 protein is CSASSGGENTEAFF. CDR3 bases: TGCAGTGCTAGTTCGGGGGGCGAGAACACTGAAGCTTTCTTT.

This chain uses TRBV7-2 with TRBJ2-3; D gene unclear. In germline, CDR1 is SGHTA, CDR2 FQGNSA. V was pared by 5 bases and J by 5 bases, with 8 bases between. The CDR3 runs to 12 residues. The chain's CDR3 is CASSPNLDTQYF. The CDR3 DNA sequence: TGTGCCAGCAGCCCTAACCTAGATACGCAGTATTTT.

V and J are TRBV3-1 (or the pseudogene TRBV3-2) and TRBJ2-7, with D maybe TRBD1 (6 bases). Germline-derived CDR1 and CDR2 are LGHDT and YNNKEL (reference sequence). This CDR3 has 15 amino acids. The germline V and J ends were trimmed by 2 bases and 5 bases, with 16 bases remaining between them. The CDR3 spells CASSQPETGLNEQYF. The DNA of the CDR3 is TGTGCCAGCAGCCAACCAGAGACAGGTCTAAACGAGCAGTACTTC.

The chain couples TRBV28 to TRBJ1-6, with D possibly TRBD1 on 6 matching bases. Trimming pared 9 bases from V and 7 bases from J, leaving 10 bases between. Germline CDR1 reads MDHEN; CDR2 reads SYDVKM. The CDR3 runs 12 residues. In nucleotides, the CDR3 is TGTGCCAGGGGGACACGAAATTCACCCCTCCACTTT. This encodes CARGTRNSPLHF.

The gene calls are TRBV20-1 and TRBJ2-1; D perhaps matches TRBD2 (7 bases). The V end was cut by 8 bases, the J end by 9 bases, with 11 bases between. CDR1 and CDR2 (germline): DFQATT, SNEGSKA (reference sequence). The CDR3 sequence is 10 residues long. Here the CDR3 DNA reads TGCAGTAGGGGGGGTGTTGAGCAGTTCTTC. Protein: CSRGGVEQFF.

V usage is TRBV6-2 or TRBV6-3 and J usage is TRBJ1-1; D is possibly TRBD1 (6 bases). The CDR3 contains 14 residues. Germline assignment: CDR1 MNHEY and CDR2 SVGEGT. V was cut by 6 bases and J by 3 bases, with 14 bases left in between. In nucleotides, the CDR3 is TGTGCCAGCAGCATACAGGGTGGGGACACTGAAGCTTTCTTT. It is translated as CASSIQGGDTEAFF.

V gene TRBV19 combines with J gene TRBJ1-2, with D unresolved. The CDR3 has 13 residues. V gave up 3 bases and J gave up 8 bases, with 13 bases separating them. Germline V gene data show CDR1 as LNHDA and CDR2 as SQIVND (reference sequence). CDR3: CASSIDGGEGYTF. CDR3 nucleotides: TGTGCCAGTAGTATTGATGGCGGGGAGGGCTACACCTTC.

The rearrangement uses TRBV4-3 and TRBJ1-3; possibly TRBD1 for D (5 bases). Germline CDR1 LGHNA, CDR2 YSLEER. CDR3 length equals 15 residues. With 2 bases removed from V and 3 bases from J, the gap between germline ends came to 11 bases. In DNA, the CDR3 is TGCGCCAGCAGCCAAATTCACAGGAATGGAAACACCATATATTTT. It is translated as CASSQIHRNGNTIYF.

This rearrangement joins TRBV11-3 to TRBJ2-7; the D gene is possibly TRBD1 (5 bases). This CDR3 spans 17 amino acids. Germline V gene lookup returns CDR1 SGHNT and CDR2 YENEEA. The V and J ends lost 5 bases and 2 bases respectively, with 22 bases between them. CDR3 coding DNA: TGTGCCAGCAGCCCAGGGCGAGACGCGCAATCAACCTACGAGCAGTACTTC. Translating gives CASSPGRDAQSTYEQYF.

This clone was counted once. This chain links TRBV5-6 with TRBJ1-2; weak D call: TRBD1 (6 bases). V was trimmed by 4 bases and J by 2 bases, leaving 12 bases between them. The CDR3 sequence is 14 residues long. CDR1 is SGHDT and CDR2 is YYEEEE in the germline V gene. In DNA, the CDR3 is TGTGCCAGCAGCCACCCGACAGGAAACTATGGCTACACCTTC. It yields the protein CASSHPTGNYGYTF.

The chain carries TRBV5-1 and TRBJ2-5; tentative D call: TRBD2 (5 bases). V shed 0 bases and J shed 1 base, with 7 bases lying between them. This CDR3 is built from 14 residues. Germline CDR1 is SGHRS and CDR2 is YFSETQ. The CDR3 region has the DNA TGCGCCAGCAGCTTGGGAGCGGTCCAAGAGACCCAGTACTTC. Translated, it gives CASSLGAVQETQYF. The full variable domain, completed using reference TRBV5-1 and TRBJ2-5, is KAGVTQTPRYLIKTRGQQVTLSCSPISGHRSVSWYQQTPGQGLQFLFEYFSETQRNKGNFPGRFSGRQFSNSRSEMNVSTLELGDSALYLCASSLGAVQETQYFGPGTRLLVL.

The chain uses TRBV30 and TRBJ1-5; the match to TRBD1 covers 10 bases. CDR3 length: 16 residues. Per the germline V gene, CDR1 is GTSNPN and CDR2 is SVGIG (reference sequence). With V trimmed by 2 bases and J by 4 bases, 8 bases remained unmatched. CDR3 bases: TGTGCCTGGAGTTTCTATACGGGACAGGGGAATCAGCCCCAGCATTTT. Protein product: CAWSFYTGQGNQPQHF.

This sequence joins TRBV27 and TRBJ1-4; D gene uncertain. Germline V gives CDR1 MNHEY, CDR2 SMNVEV (reference sequence). Trimming stripped 4 bases from V and 0 bases from J, with 12 bases between. The CDR3 is 16 residues long. The CDR3 DNA reads TGTGCCAGCAGTTCCTCGGACTCACCAACTAATGAAAAACTGTTTTTT. Translated: CASSSSDSPTNEKLFF. Using reference TRBV27 and TRBJ1-4 for the parts outside the CDR3, the full variable domain is EAQVTQNPRYLITVTGKKLTVTCSQNMNHEYMSWYRQDPGLGLRQIYYSMNVEVTDKGDVPEGYKVSRKEKRNFPLILESPSPNQTSLYFCASSSSDSPTNEKLFFGSGTQLSVL.

This clone came up once. The chain links TRBV12-5 to TRBJ1-3, with a tentative D call TRBD1 (6 bases). From germline, CDR1 is LGHNT and CDR2 FRNRAP. The CDR3 has 15 amino acids. V shed 6 bases and J shed 3 bases, with 15 bases lying between them. The CDR3, as DNA: TGTGCTAGTGGCCCAAGGGCGACAGGTGGAAACACCATATATTTT. This translates into CASGPRATGGNTIYF.

The V gene is TRBV2, the J gene TRBJ2-7; TRBD1 matches at 7 bases. CDR3 length equals 15 residues. Trimming at V came to 3 bases and at J to 2 bases, leaving 7 bases not matched to a gene. Per germline, CDR1 SNHLY and CDR2 FYNNEI. DNA of the CDR3: TGTGCCAGCAGTGACGGCCAGGGGGTGGCCTACGAGCAGTACTTC. Protein: CASSDGQGVAYEQYF. Based on the CDR3 plus reference TRBV2 and TRBJ2-7, the full variable domain is EPEVTQTPSHQVTQMGQEVILRCVPISNHLYFYWYRQILGQKVEFLVSFYNNEISEKSEIFDDQFSVERPDGSNFTLKIRSTKLEDSAMYFCASSDGQGVAYEQYFGPGTRLTVT.

The rearrangement links TRBV6-6 to TRBJ1-4; weak D call: TRBD1 (6 bases). V lost 6 bases and J 3 bases, leaving 17 bases between the germline ends. CDR3 size: 16 residues. CDR1 is MNHNY, CDR2 SVGAGI, per germline (reference sequence). The DNA for the CDR3 is TGTGCCAGCAGCTCCGGGGGGGGGCGATCTAATGAAAAACTGTTTTTT. Protein sequence: CASSSGGGRSNEKLFF.

The V and J genes are TRBV4-2 and TRBJ1-3; D unresolved. The CDR3 extends over 15 amino acids. Trimming shortened V by 4 bases and J by 0 bases, and 10 bases separated the two germline ends. Germline values: CDR1 LGHNA, CDR2 YNFKEQ. CDR3 bases: TGTGCCAGCAGCCGTGAGGCCCCCTCTGGAAACACCATATATTTT. Protein: CASSREAPSGNTIYF.

The chain carries TRBV2 and TRBJ1-6; D is unresolved. Trimming removed 4 bases at V and 5 bases at J, with 12 bases between. Germline V CDR1 and CDR2: SNHLY, FYNNEI. This CDR3 is 15 amino acids long. CDR3 amino acids: CASSAVQANNSPLHF. The CDR3 DNA reads as TGTGCCAGCAGTGCTGTCCAGGCTAATAATTCACCCCTCCACTTT.

The CDR3 is CASSEGTQHNSPLHF. In nucleotides, the CDR3 is TGTGCCAGCAGTGAAGGGACACAACATAATTCACCCCTCCACTTT. V gene TRBV6-1 combines with J gene TRBJ1-6; tentative D call: TRBD1 (5 bases). The length of the CDR3 is 15 residues. The V gene's germline CDR1 is MNHNS and CDR2 SASEGT. Trimming left V 1 base short and J 5 bases short, with 9 bases between.

This clone has only a few counts. The rearrangement uses TRBV5-6 and TRBJ2-7, with D possibly TRBD2 on 7 matching bases. The CDR3 is 14 residues long. V was cut by 2 bases and J by 0 bases, with 9 bases left in between. Germline-derived CDR1 and CDR2 are SGHDT and YYEEEE. CDR3 region: CASSLGGDSYEQYF. CDR3 coding DNA: TGTGCCAGCAGCTTAGGGGGGGACTCCTACGAGCAGTACTTC.